Below, one TCR beta chain is given with its context. Its antigen is still unknown. This specimen belongs to a study of T cells in Graves' hyperthyroidism and ophthalmopathy. About the study: At initial diagnosis, before any treatment had begun, peripheral blood was obtained. The study's findings and limits: In simple terms, a model built on 13 V-J features told ophthalmopathy apart from stable hyperthyroidism. Within blood appeared most thyroid clonotypes that had expanded above 0.001.

Authors of the study amplified TCR beta CDR3 regions from RNA transcripts. Primed by the HTBI set, a first-round RT-PCR was run on the TCR CDR3. TCRdb re-called the multiplex PCR reads through MiXCR, storing one row per CDR3 protein. The table shows some 200,000 distinct CDR3 sequences, with 15% to 20% occurring only once. The source material was blood. This receptor was obtained from a man aged 50-59 years with Graves' hyperthyroidism.

The CDR3 DNA reads TGTGCCTGGAGAACAGTAAACTATGGCTACACCTTC. It encodes CAWRTVNYGYTF. The chain carries TRBV30 and TRBJ1-2; D not certain. This CDR3 region has 12 residues. V was shortened by 3 bases and J by 2 bases, with 7 bases between the two germline ends. CDR1 and CDR2 (germline): GTSNPN, SVGIG (reference sequence).